This TCR beta chain was sequenced during a study of shared clonotypes between healthy human individuals. Study context: A few men and a couple of women, aged 18 to 49, were donors.

Germline-derived CDR1 and CDR2 are LNHDA and SQIVND (reference sequence). The V gene lost 1 base and the J gene lost 4 bases, with 13 bases spanning the gap. The CDR3 length is 15 residues. Method: immunoSEQ multiplex PCR; TCRdb's copy keeps in-frame clones and lacks some. The table lists hundreds of thousands of clones, 73% of them singletons, with around 1.8% in the top ten. Material for sequencing was memory CD4+ T cells sorted from blood. Subset specified: CD45RA-negative fraction. The receptor was isolated from a woman aged 25 to 39 in good health. The chain recombines TRBV19 with TRBJ2-5, with D unresolved. The CDR3 DNA reads TGTGCCAGTAGTATAGGCGGAGATCGCCGAGAGACCCAGTACTTC. It is translated as CASSIGGDRRETQYF.